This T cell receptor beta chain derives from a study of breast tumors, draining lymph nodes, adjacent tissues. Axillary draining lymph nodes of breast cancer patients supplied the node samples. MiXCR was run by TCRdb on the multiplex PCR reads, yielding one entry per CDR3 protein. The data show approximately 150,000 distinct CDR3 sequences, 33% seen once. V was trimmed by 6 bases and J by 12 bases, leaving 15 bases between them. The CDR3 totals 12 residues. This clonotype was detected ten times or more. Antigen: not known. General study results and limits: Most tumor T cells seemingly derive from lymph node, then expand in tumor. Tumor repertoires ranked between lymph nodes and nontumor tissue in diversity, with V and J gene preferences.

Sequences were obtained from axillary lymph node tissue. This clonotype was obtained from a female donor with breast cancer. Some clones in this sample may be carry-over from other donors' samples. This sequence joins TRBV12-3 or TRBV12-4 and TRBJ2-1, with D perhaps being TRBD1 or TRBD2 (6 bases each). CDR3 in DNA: TGTGCCAGCAGCCTGGGGGGCCCTCGGCAGTTCTTC. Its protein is CASSLGGPRQFF.